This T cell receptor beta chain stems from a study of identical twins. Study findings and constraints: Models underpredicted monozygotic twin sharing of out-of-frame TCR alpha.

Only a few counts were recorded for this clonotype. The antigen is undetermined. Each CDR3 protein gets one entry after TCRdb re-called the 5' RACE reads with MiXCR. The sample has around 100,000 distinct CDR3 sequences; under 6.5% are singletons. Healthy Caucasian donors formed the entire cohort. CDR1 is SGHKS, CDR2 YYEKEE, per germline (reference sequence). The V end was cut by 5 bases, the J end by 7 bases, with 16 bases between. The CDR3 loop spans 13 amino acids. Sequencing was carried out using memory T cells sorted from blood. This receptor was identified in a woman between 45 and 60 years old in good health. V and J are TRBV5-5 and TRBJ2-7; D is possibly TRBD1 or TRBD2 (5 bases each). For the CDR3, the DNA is TGTGCCAGCAGGGGCCCGGGGACCGAAGAGCAGTACTTC. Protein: CASRGPGTEEQYF.